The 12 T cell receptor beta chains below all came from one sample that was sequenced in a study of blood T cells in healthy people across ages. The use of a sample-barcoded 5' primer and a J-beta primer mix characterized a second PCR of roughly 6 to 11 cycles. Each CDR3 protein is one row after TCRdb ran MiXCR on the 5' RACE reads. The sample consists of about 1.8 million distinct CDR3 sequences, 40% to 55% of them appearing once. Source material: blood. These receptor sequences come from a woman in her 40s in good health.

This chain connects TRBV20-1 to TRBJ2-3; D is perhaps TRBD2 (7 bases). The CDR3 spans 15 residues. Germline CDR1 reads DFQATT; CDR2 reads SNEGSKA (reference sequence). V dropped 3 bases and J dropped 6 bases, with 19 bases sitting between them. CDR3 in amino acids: CSASRPGGGADTQYF. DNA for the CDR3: TGCAGTGCTAGCCGACCCGGAGGGGGGGCGGATACGCAGTATTTT.

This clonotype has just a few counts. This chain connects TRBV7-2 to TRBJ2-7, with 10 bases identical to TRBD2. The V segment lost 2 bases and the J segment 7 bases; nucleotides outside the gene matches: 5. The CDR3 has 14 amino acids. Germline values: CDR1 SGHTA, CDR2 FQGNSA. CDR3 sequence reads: CASSLQRGGREQYF. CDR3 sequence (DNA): TGTGCCAGCAGCTTACAGCGGGGGGGTAGGGAGCAGTACTTC.

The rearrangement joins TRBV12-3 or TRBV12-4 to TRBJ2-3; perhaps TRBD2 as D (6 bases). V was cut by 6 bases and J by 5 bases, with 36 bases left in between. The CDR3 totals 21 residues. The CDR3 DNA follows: TGTGCCAGCAGCCTCCGTGGGGGGACTGTCAGACGGGACCAGCTATTAGATACGCAGTATTTT. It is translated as CASSLRGGTVRRDQLLDTQYF.

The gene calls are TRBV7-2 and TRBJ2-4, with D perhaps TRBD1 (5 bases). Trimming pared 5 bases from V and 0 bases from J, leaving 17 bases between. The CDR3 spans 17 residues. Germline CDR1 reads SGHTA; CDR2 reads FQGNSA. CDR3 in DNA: TGTGCCAGCAGCCCAGATTGGGGCAAAGTAGCCAAAAACATTCAGTACTTC. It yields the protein CASSPDWGKVAKNIQYF. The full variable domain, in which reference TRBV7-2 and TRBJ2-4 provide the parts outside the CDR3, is GAGVSQSPSNKVTEKGKDVELRCDPISGHTALYWYRQSLGQGLEFLIYFQGNSAPDKSGLPSDRFSAERTGGSVSTLTIQRTQQEDSAVYLCASSPDWGKVAKNIQYFGAGTRLSVL.

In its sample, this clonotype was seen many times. The CDR3 reads CASSQGVEQYF. In DNA form, the CDR3 reads TGTGCCAGCAGCCAAGGGGTAGAGCAGTACTTC. The chain has TRBV14 and TRBJ2-7; no clear D. Trimming took 1 base from V and 7 from J, leaving 5 bases between them. CDR1 and CDR2 (germline): SGHDN, FVKESK. The CDR3 covers 11 residues.

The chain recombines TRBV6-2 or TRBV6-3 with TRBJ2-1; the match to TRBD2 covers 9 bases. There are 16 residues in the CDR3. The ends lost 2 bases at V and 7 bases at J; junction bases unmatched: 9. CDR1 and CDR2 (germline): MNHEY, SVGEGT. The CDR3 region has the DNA TGTGCCAGCAGTTACGTGCGGGGACTAGCTACGAATGAGCAGTTCTTC. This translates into CASSYVRGLATNEQFF.

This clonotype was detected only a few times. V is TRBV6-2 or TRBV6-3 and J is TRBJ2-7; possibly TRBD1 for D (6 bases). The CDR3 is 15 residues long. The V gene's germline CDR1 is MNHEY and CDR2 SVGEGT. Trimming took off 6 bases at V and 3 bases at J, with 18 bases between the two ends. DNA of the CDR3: TGTGCCAGCAGCCCCTCCGCTCTGACAGGCTACGAGCAGTACTTC. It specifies CASSPSALTGYEQYF.

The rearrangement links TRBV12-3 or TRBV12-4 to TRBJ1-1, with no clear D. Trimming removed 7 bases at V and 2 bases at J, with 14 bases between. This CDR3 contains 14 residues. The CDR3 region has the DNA TGTGCCAGCACCCTAACTGGGATTAACACTGAAGCTTTCTTT. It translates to CASTLTGINTEAFF.

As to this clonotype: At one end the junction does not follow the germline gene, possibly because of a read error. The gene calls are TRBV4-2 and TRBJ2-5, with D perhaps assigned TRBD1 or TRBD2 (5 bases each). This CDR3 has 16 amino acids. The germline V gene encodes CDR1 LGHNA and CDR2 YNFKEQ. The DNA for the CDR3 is TGTGCCAGCAGCCAAGAAGCGATCCGGGACGGAGAGACCCGGTACTTC. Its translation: CASSQEAIRDGETRYF.

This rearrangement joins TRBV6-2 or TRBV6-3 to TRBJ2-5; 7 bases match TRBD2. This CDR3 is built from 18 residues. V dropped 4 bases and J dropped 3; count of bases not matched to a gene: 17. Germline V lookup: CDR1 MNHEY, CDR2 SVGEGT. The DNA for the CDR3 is TGTGCCAGCAGTTCCCGAACTAGACTAGCCGGTAGCGAAGAGACCCAGTACTTC. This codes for CASSSRTRLAGSEETQYF.

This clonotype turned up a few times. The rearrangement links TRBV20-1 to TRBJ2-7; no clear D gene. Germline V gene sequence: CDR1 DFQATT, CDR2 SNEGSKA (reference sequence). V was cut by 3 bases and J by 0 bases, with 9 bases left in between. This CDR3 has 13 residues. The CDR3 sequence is CSASKEYSYEQYF. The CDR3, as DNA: TGCAGTGCTAGTAAAGAATACTCCTACGAGCAGTACTTC.

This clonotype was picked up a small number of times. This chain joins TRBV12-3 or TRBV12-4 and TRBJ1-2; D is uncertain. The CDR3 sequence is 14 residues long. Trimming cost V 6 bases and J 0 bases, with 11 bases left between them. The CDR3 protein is CASSDRQTNYGYTF. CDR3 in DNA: TGTGCCAGCAGCGACCGGCAGACTAACTATGGCTACACCTTC.